This T cell receptor (beta chain) was obtained from a study of blood T cell repertoires in COVID-19. Libraries were prepared by immunoSEQ multiplex PCR; TCRdb keeps only in-frame clonotypes and omits some of them. The sample contains some 150,000 clones, 65% to 90% of which appear only once. Germline-derived CDR1 and CDR2 are KGHSH and LQKENI. Trimming at V came to 4 bases and at J to 8 bases, leaving 8 bases not matched to a gene. This CDR3 spans 15 amino acids. The sequence was obtained from a man aged 50-60 years who had recovered from COVID-19. The source material was PBMCs or T cells enriched from blood (not recorded which). The chain links TRBV18 to TRBJ1-4; 9 bases are a match to TRBD1. This chain's CDR3 is CASSRKGQGEEKLFF. The CDR3, as DNA: TGTGCCAGCTCACGAAAGGGACAGGGTGAAGAAAAACTGTTTTTT.